The TCR beta chain described here comes from a study of blood T cell repertoires in COVID-19. Study at large: The origin of the acute and convalescent COVID-19 samples was the United States, Italy and Spain. T cells, B-cell-depleted T cells, or PBMCs provided the cDNA or gDNA that served as material.

V shed 1 base and J shed 8 bases, with 14 bases lying between them. Germline lookup yields CDR1 MGHDK and CDR2 SYGVNS. This CDR3 contains 14 residues. Source study methods: Scientists estimated how many nucleated cells there were by amplifying reference gene primers. Sequencing used immunoSEQ multiplex PCR; TCRdb keeps in-frame clones, though not all of them. V and J calls and clone size follow that table, whereas D and trimming were derived from the DNA. The data hold about 180,000 clones, with 87% observed a single time. The sequenced sample consisted of peripheral blood. The sequence came from a man between 35 and 55 years old with active or convalescent COVID-19. The V call is TRBV25-1, the J call TRBJ1-2; the D is unclear. The CDR3 DNA reads TGTGCCAGCAGTGAATCGGGGATAAGGGAGGGCTACACCTTC. Translation: CASSESGIREGYTF.